This TCR beta chain originates from a study of Graves' ophthalmopathy and Graves' hyperthyroidism (dated by TCRdb to 2016 to 2019). A note on the overall study: Peripheral blood was collected at initial diagnosis, before any treatment. The study used TCR beta repertoire signatures to distinguish Graves' ophthalmopathy from Graves' hyperthyroidism and to predict progression to ophthalmopathy. In total, 135 blood samples were TCR-sequenced: some 43 ophthalmopathy, 80 or so hyperthyroidism and about 17 hyperthyroidism-to-ophthalmopathy patients. A discovery set of 100 patients (roughly 41 ophthalmopathy, some 58 stable hyperthyroidism) was enrolled to explore V-J signatures distinguishing ophthalmopathy from hyperthyroidism. An independent validation cohort was composed of about 20 hyperthyroidism patients and 17 patients who later progressed from hyperthyroidism to ophthalmopathy. In six hyperthyroidism patients, T-cell repertoires of thyroid tissue and blood were compared. After sampling, hyperthyroidism patients received methimazole starting at 30 mg daily, and ophthalmopathy patients received high-dose intravenous methylprednisolone. For training and testing, the approximately 97 patients in the discovery cohort were randomly divided in a 7:3 ratio. What the work shows at the level of the full study, not this receptor alone: In validation, the model predicted ophthalmopathy progression with about 71% sensitivity and approximately 72% specificity; some 13 predicted patients were CT-confirmed with GO in a median of approximately 6.5 months. Among expanded thyroid clonotypes with frequency above 0.001, most also showed up in blood, which suggests that blood repertoires may reflect the thyroid immune response. No statistical method was used to set the sample size in advance, and the investigators knew which group each participant was assigned to. The 13-signature model separated ophthalmopathy from stable hyperthyroidism with approximately 90% sensitivity and 81.08% specificity in cross-validation, and 80%/75% in the test set.

V and J lose 8 bases and 9 bases, and a span of 20 bases separates them. The CDR3 numbers 13 residues from cysteine through phenylalanine. The DNA shown is the 39-base CDR3, in frame from base 1. Looking up the germline V gene yields CDR1 MDHEN and CDR2 SYDVKM. TCR beta CDR3 regions were amplified from RNA transcripts for repertoire sequencing. The first round of RT-PCR was done with HTBI primers and the Qiagen OneStep RT-PCR kit, and was followed by a second round of multiplex PCR, then size selection and purification. Libraries were sequenced paired-end with 100 bp reads on an Illumina HiSeq2000. On the study's bioinformatics: SOAPnuke was used for read processing, and reads with adapters, uncalled bases, a mean Phred below 15, or no exact constant-primer or identifier match were discarded. COPE v1.2.5 was used to merge high-quality paired reads. Each unique nucleotide sequence was treated as a clonotype, and MiTCR v1.1 was used to align the clonotypes to the IMGT TRB V, D and J references. The analysis was limited to V-J combinations with a frequency above 0.0001, which together covered 99.2% of repertoires. A TCR clonal expansion and chaos score per V-J combination was defined as the ratio of F50 clonal expansion to chaos observed in the TCRdist matrix. Welch's t-statistics and random forest were used to reduce the features to 13 V-J combinations, which were then used as input to a naive Bayes classifier. Thyroid-blood repertoire similarity was quantified with the Morisita-Horn index. Starting from the raw public reads, TCRdb applied fastp trimming at Q25, assembled clones with MiXCR and retained in-frame beta chains. Entries that share a CDR3 protein sequence are merged under the most common genes and DNA. The V and J calls, along with clone size, are taken from TCRdb and not from the paper's own processing. The sample table records over 450,000 distinct CDR3 sequences; around an eighth of these occur just once. Jointly, the top ten make up approximately 9.8% of the sample.

This clonotype was recorded at least ten times. Its cognate antigen has yet to be identified. No much larger clonotype is one base removed from it; base qualities were not supplied. Patients with ophthalmopathy had moderately to severely active disease, with a Clinical Activity Score of 3 or more, a NOSPECS grade of 4 or more, and a disease duration of less than 3 months. Patients were excluded if they had other autoimmune diseases, uncontrolled infections, pregnancy or lactation. Clinical symptoms, serum thyroxine, TRAb, thyroid ultrasound and orbital computed tomography formed the basis of the diagnosis. Using Ficoll-Paque density gradient centrifugation, PBMCs were isolated from about 9.4 ml of fresh peripheral blood. Total RNA was extracted using Trizol reagent, and RNA quality was checked on an Agilent 2100 Bioanalyzer.

The TCR was taken from a woman younger than 45 with Graves' ophthalmopathy. Donor details come from another sample of the same person, matched by shared clones. The chain was built from TRBV28 and TRBJ2-7, and the D gene may be TRBD2, 6 bases matching. Sequenced: blood. In nucleotide form, the sequence is TGTGCCAGCCGGGGGTCGGGAGATAGCGGGCAGTACTTC. This is translated as CASRGSGDSGQYF.